Listed below are T cell receptor beta chains from one sample, sequenced in a study of blood T cell repertoires in COVID-19. Data came from immunoSEQ multiplex PCR; TCRdb stores just in-frame clones and leaves some out. Seen here are approximately 60,000 clones, 65% to 80% observed once, and the top ten hold 5.3%. Sequencing used peripheral blood. These receptors were collected from a human donor in a cohort sampled during active COVID-19. Both conserved end residues are part of each CDR3. A D gene is named only where the DNA matches it firmly.

>TRBD2|TRBJ2-5|TRBV24-1
CATSGRGGNQETQYF
TGTGCCACCAGTGGGCGCGGGGGGAACCAAGAGACCCAGTACTTC
>NA|TRBJ2-2|TRBV19
CASKTTGSTGELFF
TGTGCCAGTAAAACCACAGGTAGCACCGGGGAGCTGTTTTTT
>TRBD1|TRBJ1-5|TRBV30
CAWTPGDSPNQPQHF
TGTGCCTGGACGCCGGGGGACAGCCCTAATCAGCCCCAGCATTTT
>TRBD1|TRBJ2-6|TRBV19
CASSIVNRGSGANVLTF
TGTGCCAGTAGTATAGTAAACAGGGGGTCTGGGGCCAACGTCCTGACTTTC
>TRBD2|TRBJ2-5|TRBV27
CASRRGGGLAEETQYF
TGTGCCAGCAGGCGGGGCGGGGGACTAGCGGAAGAGACCCAGTACTTC
>NA|TRBJ1-6|TRBV6-6
CASSLLTPDNSPLHF
TGTGCCAGCAGTTTATTGACACCGGATAATTCACCCCTCCACTTT
>NA|TRBJ1-3|TRBV21-1
CASSKVNRSPRGAGNTIYF
TGTGCCAGCAGCAAAGTTAACAGGTCCCCCCGTGGTGCTGGAAACACCATATATTTT
>TRBD1|TRBJ2-2|TRBV5-1
CASSLLGQGYTGELFF
TGCGCCAGCAGCTTGTTAGGACAGGGGTACACCGGGGAGCTGTTTTTT
>NA|TRBJ2-7|TRBV5-4
CASSLGRGGYEQYF
TGTGCCAGCAGCTTGGGTAGGGGGGGCTACGAGCAGTACTTC
>NA|TRBJ1-4|TRBV2
CASSVGGEKLFF
TGTGCCAGCAGTGTGGGGGGTGAAAAACTGTTTTTT